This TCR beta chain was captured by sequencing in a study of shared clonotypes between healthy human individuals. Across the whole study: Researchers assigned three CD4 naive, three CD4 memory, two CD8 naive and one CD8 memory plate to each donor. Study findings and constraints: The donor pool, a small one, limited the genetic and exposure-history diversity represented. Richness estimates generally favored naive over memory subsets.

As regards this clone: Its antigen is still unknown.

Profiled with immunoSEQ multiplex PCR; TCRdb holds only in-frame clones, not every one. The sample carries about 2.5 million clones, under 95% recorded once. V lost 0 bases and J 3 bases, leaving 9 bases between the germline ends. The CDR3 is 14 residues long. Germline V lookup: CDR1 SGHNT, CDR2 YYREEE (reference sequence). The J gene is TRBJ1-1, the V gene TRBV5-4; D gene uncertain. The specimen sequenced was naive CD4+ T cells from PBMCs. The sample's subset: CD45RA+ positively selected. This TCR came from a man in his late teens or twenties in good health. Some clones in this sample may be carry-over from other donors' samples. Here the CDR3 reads CASSLGAQDTEAFF. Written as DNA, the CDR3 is TGTGCCAGCAGCTTGGGGGCTCAAGACACTGAAGCTTTCTTT.